This T cell receptor beta chain was documented in a study of blood T cell repertoires in COVID-19. Study-level information: Whether acute or convalescent, the COVID-19 samples came from the United States, Italy and Spain. PBMCs, B-cell-depleted T cells, or T cells were the source of the cDNA or gDNA that made up the material.

Germline CDR1 and CDR2: SNHLY and FYNNEI. V trimming: 1 base; J trimming: 6 bases; junction bases outside the gene matches: 3. This CDR3 comprises 14 residues. The table came from immunoSEQ multiplex PCR; TCRdb's copy has only in-frame clones and leaves some out. The sample includes 85,000 to 120,000 clones, about two thirds of them seen just once. Sample: peripheral blood. This receptor was obtained from a human donor with acute or convalescent COVID-19. The donor label of this sample is uncertain. The gene calls are TRBV2 and TRBJ1-5; TRBD1 aligns across 7 bases. DNA of the CDR3: TGTGCCAGCAGTGAAGGGCAGGGGGTTCAGCCCCAGCATTTT. Its translation: CASSEGQGVQPQHF.